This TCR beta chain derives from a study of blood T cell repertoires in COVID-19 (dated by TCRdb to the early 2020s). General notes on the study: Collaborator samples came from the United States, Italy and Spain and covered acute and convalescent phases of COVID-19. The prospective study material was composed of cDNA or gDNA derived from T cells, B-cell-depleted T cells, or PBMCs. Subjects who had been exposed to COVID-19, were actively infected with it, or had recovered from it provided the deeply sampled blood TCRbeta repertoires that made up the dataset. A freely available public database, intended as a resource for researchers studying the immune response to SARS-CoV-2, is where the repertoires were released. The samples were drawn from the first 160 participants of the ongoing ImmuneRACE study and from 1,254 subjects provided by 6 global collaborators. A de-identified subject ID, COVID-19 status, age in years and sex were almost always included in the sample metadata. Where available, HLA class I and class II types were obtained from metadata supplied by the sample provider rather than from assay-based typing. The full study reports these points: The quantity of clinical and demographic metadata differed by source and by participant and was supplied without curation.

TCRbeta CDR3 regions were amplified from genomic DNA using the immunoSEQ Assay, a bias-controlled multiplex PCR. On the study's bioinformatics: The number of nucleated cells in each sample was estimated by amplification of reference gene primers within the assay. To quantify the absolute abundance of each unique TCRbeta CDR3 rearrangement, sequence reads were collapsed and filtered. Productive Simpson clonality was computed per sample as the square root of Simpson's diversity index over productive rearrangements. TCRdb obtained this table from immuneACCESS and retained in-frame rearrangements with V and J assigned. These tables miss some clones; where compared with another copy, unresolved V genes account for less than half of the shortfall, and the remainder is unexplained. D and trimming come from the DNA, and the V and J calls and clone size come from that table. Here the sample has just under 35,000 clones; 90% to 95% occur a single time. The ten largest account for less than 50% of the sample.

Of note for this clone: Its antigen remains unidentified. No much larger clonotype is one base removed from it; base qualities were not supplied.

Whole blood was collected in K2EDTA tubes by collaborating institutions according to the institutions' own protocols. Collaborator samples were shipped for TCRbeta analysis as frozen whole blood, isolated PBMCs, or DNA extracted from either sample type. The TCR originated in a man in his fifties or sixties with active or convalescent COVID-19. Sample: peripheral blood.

The DNA is as follows: TGTGCCAGCAGCGAGACAGGGGACTATGGCTACACCTTC. This codes for CASSETGDYGYTF. The V and J segments used are TRBV11-2 and TRBJ1-2; the junction holds 8 bases that match TRBD1. From V the trimming removes 5 bases and from J it removes 3 bases, while the gene matches leave 2 bases of the junction unaccounted for. CDR1 SGHAT and CDR2 FQNNGV are derived from the germline V gene. Counted from cysteine to phenylalanine, this CDR3 has 13 amino acids. The only DNA kept is the CDR3, 39 bases in frame from the first base.